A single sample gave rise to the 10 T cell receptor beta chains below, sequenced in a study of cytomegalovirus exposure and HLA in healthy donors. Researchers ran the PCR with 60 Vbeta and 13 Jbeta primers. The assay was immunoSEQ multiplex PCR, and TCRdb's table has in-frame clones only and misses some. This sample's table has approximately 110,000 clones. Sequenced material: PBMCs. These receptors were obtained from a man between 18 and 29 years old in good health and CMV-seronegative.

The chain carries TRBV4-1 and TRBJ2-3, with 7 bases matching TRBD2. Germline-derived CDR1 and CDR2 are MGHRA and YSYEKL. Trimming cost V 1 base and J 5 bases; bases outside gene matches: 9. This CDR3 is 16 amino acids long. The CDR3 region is CASSQVRGGRVDTQYF. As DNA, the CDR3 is TGCGCCAGCAGCCAAGTGCGAGGCGGGAGAGTAGATACGCAGTATTTT.

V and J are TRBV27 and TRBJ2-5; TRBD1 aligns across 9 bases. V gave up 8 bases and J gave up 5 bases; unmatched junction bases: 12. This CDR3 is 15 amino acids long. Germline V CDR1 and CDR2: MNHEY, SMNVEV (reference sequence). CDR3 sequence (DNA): TGTGCCAGCCGCGGTCAGGGGACAGGGCAGGAGACCCAGTACTTC. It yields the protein CASRGQGTGQETQYF.

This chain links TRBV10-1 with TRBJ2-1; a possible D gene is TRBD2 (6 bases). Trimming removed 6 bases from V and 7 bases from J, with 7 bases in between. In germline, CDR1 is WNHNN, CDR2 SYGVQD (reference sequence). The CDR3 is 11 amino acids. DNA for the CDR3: TGCGCCAGCAGCCGGGGGAATGAGCAGTTCTTC. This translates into CASSRGNEQFF.

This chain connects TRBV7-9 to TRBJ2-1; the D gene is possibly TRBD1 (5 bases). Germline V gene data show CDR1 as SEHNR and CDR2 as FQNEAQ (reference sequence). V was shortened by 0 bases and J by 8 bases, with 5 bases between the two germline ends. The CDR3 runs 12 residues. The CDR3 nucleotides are TGTGCCAGCAGCTTAGCGGGGCATGAGCAGTTCTTC. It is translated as CASSLAGHEQFF.

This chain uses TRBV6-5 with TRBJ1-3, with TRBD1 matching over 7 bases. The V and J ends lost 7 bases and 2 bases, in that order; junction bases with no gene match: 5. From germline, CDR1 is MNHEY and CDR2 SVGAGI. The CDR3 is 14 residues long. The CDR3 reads CASTKDRAGNTIYF. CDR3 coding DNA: TGTGCCAGCACCAAAGACAGGGCTGGAAACACCATATATTTT.

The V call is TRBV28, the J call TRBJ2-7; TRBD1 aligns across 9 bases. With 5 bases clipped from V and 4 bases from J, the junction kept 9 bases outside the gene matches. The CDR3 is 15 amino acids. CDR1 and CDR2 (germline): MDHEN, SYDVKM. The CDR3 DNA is TGTGCCAGCAGTGGAGGTGTACAGGGGGCTTACGAGCAGTACTTC. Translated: CASSGGVQGAYEQYF.

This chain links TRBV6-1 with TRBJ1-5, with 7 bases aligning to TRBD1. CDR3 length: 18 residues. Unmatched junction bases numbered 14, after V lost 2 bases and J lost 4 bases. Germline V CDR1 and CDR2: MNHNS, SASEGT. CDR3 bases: TGTGCCAGCAGTGAAATTGATACAGGGGTGGTATCAAATCAGCCCCAGCATTTT. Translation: CASSEIDTGVVSNQPQHF.

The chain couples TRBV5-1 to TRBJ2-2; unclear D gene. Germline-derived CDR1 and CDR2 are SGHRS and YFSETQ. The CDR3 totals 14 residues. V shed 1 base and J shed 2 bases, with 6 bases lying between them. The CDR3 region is CASSLSPNTGELFF. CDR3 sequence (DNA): TGCGCCAGCAGCTTGTCTCCTAACACCGGGGAGCTGTTTTTT.

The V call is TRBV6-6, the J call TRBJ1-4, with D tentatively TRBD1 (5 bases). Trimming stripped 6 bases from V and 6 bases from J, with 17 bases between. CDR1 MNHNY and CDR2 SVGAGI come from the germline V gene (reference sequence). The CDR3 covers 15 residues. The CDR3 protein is CASRPPGEGYEKLFF. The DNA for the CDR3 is TGTGCCAGCAGGCCGCCGGGGGAAGGGTATGAAAAACTGTTTTTT.

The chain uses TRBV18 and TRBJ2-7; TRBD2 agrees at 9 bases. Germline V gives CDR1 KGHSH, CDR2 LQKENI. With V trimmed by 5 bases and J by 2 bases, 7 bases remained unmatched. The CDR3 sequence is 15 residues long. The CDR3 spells CASSGSGGRAYEQYF. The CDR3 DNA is TGTGCCAGCTCAGGTAGCGGGGGTCGTGCCTACGAGCAGTACTTC.